The next 7 T cell receptor beta chains were all read from a single sample in a study of cytomegalovirus exposure and HLA in healthy donors. The PCR ran on 60 Vbeta and 13 Jbeta primers. Clones were read by immunoSEQ multiplex PCR, and TCRdb kept only the in-frame ones, dropping some. The data show some 180,000 clones, 70% to 80% seen once. Specimen: PBMCs. The source is a woman under 40 in good health and CMV-seronegative.

CDR3: CASTPTSVTYEQYF. The CDR3 DNA reads TGCGCCAGCACCCCAACATCCGTAACCTACGAGCAGTACTTC. This chain joins TRBV23-1 and TRBJ2-7; D not resolved. TRBV23-1 is given ORF status, its function remaining uncertain. The ends were cut back, 7 bases at V and 2 bases at J, with 15 bases in the middle. The CDR3 loop spans 14 amino acids.

The chain recombines TRBV2 with TRBJ2-1; 7 bases fit TRBD2. The ends lost 6 bases at V and 5 bases at J; junction bases unmatched: 4. The CDR3 is 13 amino acids. Germline V lookup: CDR1 SNHLY, CDR2 FYNNEI. The CDR3: CASRPGTNNEQFF. In DNA, the CDR3 is TGTGCCAGCAGACCTGGGACTAACAATGAGCAGTTCTTC.

The J gene is TRBJ1-2, the V gene TRBV11-2, with TRBD1 identical over 7 bases. J gave up 5 bases and V 4 bases, and 10 bases lay outside the gene matches. The CDR3 is 15 residues long. Germline V lookup: CDR1 SGHAT, CDR2 FQNNGV. CDR3 amino acids: CASSSSIGQVYGYTF. The CDR3 coding sequence is TGTGCCAGCAGCTCCTCGATAGGACAGGTTTATGGCTACACCTTC.

V gene TRBV30 combines with J gene TRBJ1-1; D call uncertain. The CDR3 spans 11 residues. Trimming stripped 5 bases from V and 7 bases from J, with 11 bases between. CDR1 is GTSNPN and CDR2 is SVGIG in the germline V gene (reference sequence). The CDR3 DNA sequence: TGTGCCTGGGATATTGAGGGTGAAGCTTTCTTT. This sequence encodes CAWDIEGEAFF.

The chain uses TRBV9 and TRBJ2-1; 7 bases line up with TRBD1. The CDR3 covers 14 residues. Germline CDR1 reads SGDLS; CDR2 reads YYNGEE. The V segment lost 3 bases and the J segment 4 bases; nucleotides outside the gene matches: 4. The CDR3: CASSGNRGYNEQFF. CDR3 nucleotide sequence: TGTGCCAGCAGCGGCAACAGGGGTTACAATGAGCAGTTCTTC.

This clone turned up a few times. The chain combines TRBV5-8 with TRBJ1-1; D is ambiguous. V shed 0 bases and J shed 2 bases, with 11 bases lying between them. The CDR3 runs to 15 residues. In germline, CDR1 is SGHTS, CDR2 YDEGEE. The CDR3 is CASSLVGEGNTEAFF. Here the CDR3 DNA reads TGTGCCAGCAGCTTGGTTGGGGAGGGAAACACTGAAGCTTTCTTT. Combining the CDR3 with reference TRBV5-8 and TRBJ1-1 gives the whole variable domain EAGVTQSPTHLIKTRGQQATLRCSPISGHTSVYWYQQALGLGLQFLLWYDEGEERNRGNFPPRFSGRQFPNYSSELNVNALELEDSALYLCASSLVGEGNTEAFFGQGTRLTVV.

The rearrangement links TRBV5-1 to TRBJ2-1; possible D gene TRBD2, 6 bases. The ends were cut back, 1 base at V and 5 bases at J, with 19 bases in the middle. The CDR3 is made up of 17 amino acids. In germline, CDR1 is SGHRS, CDR2 YFSETQ. The chain's CDR3 is CASSLFMRGLQNNEQFF. The CDR3, as DNA: TGCGCCAGCAGCTTGTTTATGCGGGGACTCCAAAACAATGAGCAGTTCTTC.